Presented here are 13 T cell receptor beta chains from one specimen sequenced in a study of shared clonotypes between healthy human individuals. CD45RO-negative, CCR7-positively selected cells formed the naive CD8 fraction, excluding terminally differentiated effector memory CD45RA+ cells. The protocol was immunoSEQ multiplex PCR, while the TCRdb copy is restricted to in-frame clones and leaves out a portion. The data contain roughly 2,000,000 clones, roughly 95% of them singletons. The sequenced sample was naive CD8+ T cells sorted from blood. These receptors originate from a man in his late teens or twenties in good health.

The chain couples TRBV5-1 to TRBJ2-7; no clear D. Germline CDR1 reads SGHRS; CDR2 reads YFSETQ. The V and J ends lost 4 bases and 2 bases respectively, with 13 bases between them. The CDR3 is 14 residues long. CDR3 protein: CASSLRLLPYEQYF. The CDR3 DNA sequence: TGCGCCAGCAGCCTGCGACTGCTCCCCTACGAGCAGTACTTC.

CDR3 sequence (DNA): TGTGCCAGCTGCCCAACTAGGGGTTTCTACGAGCAGTACTTC. Translated, it gives CASCPTRGFYEQYF. This sequence joins TRBV6-4 and TRBJ2-7; tentatively, D is TRBD1 or TRBD2 (5 bases each). CDR1 is MRHNA and CDR2 is SNTAGT in the germline V gene. This CDR3 is 14 amino acids long. V lost 8 bases and J 3 bases, leaving 17 bases between the germline ends.

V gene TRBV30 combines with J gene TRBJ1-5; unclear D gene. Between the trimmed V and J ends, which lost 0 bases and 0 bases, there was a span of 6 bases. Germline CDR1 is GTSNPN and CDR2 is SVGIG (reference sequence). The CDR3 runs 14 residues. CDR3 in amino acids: CAWSVDLSNQPQHF. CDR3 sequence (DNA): TGTGCCTGGAGTGTCGACCTTAGCAATCAGCCCCAGCATTTT.

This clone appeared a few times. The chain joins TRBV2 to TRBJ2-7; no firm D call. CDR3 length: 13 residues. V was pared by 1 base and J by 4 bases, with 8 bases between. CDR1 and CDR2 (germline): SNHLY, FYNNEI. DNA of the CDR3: TGTGCCAGCAGTGAAGAGGGTACTTACGAGCAGTACTTC. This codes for CASSEEGTYEQYF. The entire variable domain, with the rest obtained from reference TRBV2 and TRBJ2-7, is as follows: EPEVTQTPSHQVTQMGQEVILRCVPISNHLYFYWYRQILGQKVEFLVSFYNNEISEKSEIFDDQFSVERPDGSNFTLKIRSTKLEDSAMYFCASSEEGTYEQYFGPGTRLTVT.

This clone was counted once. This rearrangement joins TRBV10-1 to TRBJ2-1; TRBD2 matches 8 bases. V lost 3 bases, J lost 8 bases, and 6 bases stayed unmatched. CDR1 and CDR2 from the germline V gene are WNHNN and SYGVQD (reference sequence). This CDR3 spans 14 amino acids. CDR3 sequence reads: CASSDVSGTDEQFF. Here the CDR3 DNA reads TGCGCCAGCAGTGATGTTAGCGGGACTGATGAGCAGTTCTTC.

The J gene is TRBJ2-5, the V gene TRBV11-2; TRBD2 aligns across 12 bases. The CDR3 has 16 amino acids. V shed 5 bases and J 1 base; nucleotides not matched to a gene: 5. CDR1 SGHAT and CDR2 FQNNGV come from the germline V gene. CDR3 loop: CASSHRLAGAQETQYF. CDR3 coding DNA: TGTGCCAGCAGCCACCGACTAGCGGGGGCCCAAGAGACCCAGTACTTC.

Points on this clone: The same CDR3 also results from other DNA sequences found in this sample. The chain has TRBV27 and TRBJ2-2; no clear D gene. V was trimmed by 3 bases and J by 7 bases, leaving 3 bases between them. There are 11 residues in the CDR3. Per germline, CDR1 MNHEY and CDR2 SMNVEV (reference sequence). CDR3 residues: CASSFGGELFF. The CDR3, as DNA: TGTGCCAGCAGTTTTGGCGGGGAGCTGTTTTTT.

CDR3 in amino acids: CASSQVFGDRGIAFF. CDR3 in DNA: TGCGCCAGCAGCCAAGTCTTCGGGGACAGGGGTATAGCTTTCTTT. This chain uses TRBV4-1 with TRBJ1-1, with TRBD1 identical over 10 bases. J lost 10 bases, V lost 1 base, and 9 bases had no gene match. The CDR3 has 15 amino acids. Germline V gene sequence: CDR1 MGHRA, CDR2 YSYEKL.

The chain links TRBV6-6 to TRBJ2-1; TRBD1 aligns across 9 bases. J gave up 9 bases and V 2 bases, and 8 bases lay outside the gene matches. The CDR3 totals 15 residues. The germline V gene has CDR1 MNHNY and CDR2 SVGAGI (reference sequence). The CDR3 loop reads CASSYLGQGRGEQFF. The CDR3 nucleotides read TGTGCCAGCAGTTACCTGGGACAGGGTAGGGGTGAGCAGTTCTTC.

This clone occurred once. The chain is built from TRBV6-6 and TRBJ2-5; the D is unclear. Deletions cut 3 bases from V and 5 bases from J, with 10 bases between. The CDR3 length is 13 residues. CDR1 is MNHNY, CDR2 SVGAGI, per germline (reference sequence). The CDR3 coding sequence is TGTGCCAGCAGTTATTCGGAGAGGGAGACCCAGTACTTC. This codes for CASSYSERETQYF.

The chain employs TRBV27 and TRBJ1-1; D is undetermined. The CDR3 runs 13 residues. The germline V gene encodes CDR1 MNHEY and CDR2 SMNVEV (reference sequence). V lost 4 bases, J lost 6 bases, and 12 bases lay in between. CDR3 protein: CASSSGSDAEAFF. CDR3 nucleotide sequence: TGTGCCAGCAGTTCAGGATCCGACGCTGAAGCTTTCTTT.

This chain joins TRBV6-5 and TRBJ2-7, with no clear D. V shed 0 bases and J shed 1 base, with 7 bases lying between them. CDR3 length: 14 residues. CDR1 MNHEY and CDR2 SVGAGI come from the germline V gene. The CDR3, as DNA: TGTGCCAGCAGTTACTCGAACCCTTCCTACGAGCAGTACTTC. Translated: CASSYSNPSYEQYF.

CDR3 residues: CASSLGGGEFHF. CDR3 DNA sequence: TGTGCCAGCAGCTTGGGGGGAGGCGAATTCCACTTT. The genes are TRBV5-4 and TRBJ1-6, with D hard to call. Trimming took off 0 bases at V and 17 bases at J, with 12 bases between the two ends. CDR1 is SGHNT and CDR2 is YYREEE in the germline V gene (reference sequence). The CDR3 has 12 amino acids.